The 20 T cell receptor beta chains given below trace back to one sample, sequenced in a study of blood T cell repertoires in COVID-19. Assay used: immunoSEQ multiplex PCR; TCRdb lists only in-frame clones, some missing. The sample has 84,000 or so clones; about three quarters are singletons. The sample taken for sequencing was peripheral blood. Source of these receptors: a human donor in a cohort sampled during active COVID-19.

Regarding this clone: The same CDR3 is also encoded by other DNA sequences in this sample. The rearrangement uses TRBV18 and TRBJ1-4; 8 bases agree with TRBD1. Germline V CDR1 and CDR2: KGHSH, LQKENI. There are 14 residues in the CDR3. With 3 bases clipped from V and 7 bases from J, the junction kept 4 bases outside the gene matches. CDR3 coding DNA: TGTGCCAGCTCACCTGACAGGGGCGGTGAAAAACTGTTTTTT. Residues: CASSPDRGGEKLFF.

The J gene is TRBJ2-1, the V gene TRBV7-3; D unclear. Per the germline V gene, CDR1 is SGHTA and CDR2 is FQGTGA. The CDR3 has 13 amino acids. Trimming removed 0 bases from V and 8 bases from J, with 8 bases in between. The chain's CDR3 is CASSLTSLDEQFF. Here the CDR3 DNA reads TGTGCCAGCAGCTTAACGAGCCTCGATGAGCAGTTCTTC.

This clone was seen a few times. The chain joins TRBV2 to TRBJ1-2; D not resolved. V gave up 8 bases and J gave up 6 bases, with 7 bases separating them. Germline V gene sequence: CDR1 SNHLY, CDR2 FYNNEI. The CDR3 runs to 10 residues. The CDR3 loop reads CASGLNGYTF. The CDR3 nucleotides read TGTGCCAGCGGACTGAATGGCTACACCTTC. The full variable domain, completed using reference TRBV2 and TRBJ1-2, is EPEVTQTPSHQVTQMGQEVILRCVPISNHLYFYWYRQILGQKVEFLVSFYNNEISEKSEIFDDQFSVERPDGSNFTLKIRSTKLEDSAMYFCASGLNGYTFGSGTRLTVV.

This chain uses TRBV27 with TRBJ1-1; weak D call: TRBD1 (6 bases). CDR3 length equals 13 residues. Trimming removed 3 bases from V and 3 bases from J, with 8 bases in between. Germline loops: CDR1 MNHEY, CDR2 SMNVEV (reference sequence). The CDR3 nucleotides read TGTGCCAGCAGTTTCTCAGGGGACACTGAAGCTTTCTTT. This encodes CASSFSGDTEAFF.

This clone has a single count. V gene TRBV19 combines with J gene TRBJ2-3; D is unresolved. V lost 5 bases and J lost 2, with 14 bases in between. CDR3 length: 15 residues. Germline V gives CDR1 LNHDA, CDR2 SQIVND (reference sequence). The DNA for the CDR3 is TGTGCCAGTAGTCCCTTGGGCACCACCACAGATACGCAGTATTTT. Translated, it gives CASSPLGTTTDTQYF.

Only one count was recorded for this clone. Other nucleotide sequences from this sample produce the same CDR3. The genes are TRBV9 and TRBJ1-1; D ambiguous. The CDR3 extends over 13 amino acids. Germline CDR1 and CDR2: SGDLS and YYNGEE. The ends were cut back, 2 bases at V and 5 bases at J, with 10 bases in the middle. The CDR3: CASSVEGGTEAFF. The CDR3 DNA is TGTGCCAGCAGCGTTGAGGGCGGGACTGAAGCTTTCTTT.

CDR3 residues: CAHKRVSGNTIYF. The CDR3 DNA sequence: TGTGCCCATAAGAGAGTCTCTGGAAACACCATATATTTT. This chain joins TRBV10-3 and TRBJ1-3, with no clear D. The CDR3 is 13 residues long. V was pared by 11 bases and J by 0 bases, with 11 bases between. Germline assignment: CDR1 ENHRY and CDR2 SYGVKD.

CDR3 amino acids: CASSMSGNTIYF. The CDR3 nucleotides are TGTGCCAGTAGTATGTCGGGAAACACCATATATTTT. This rearrangement joins TRBV19 to TRBJ1-3; no reliable D call. Per the germline V gene, CDR1 is LNHDA and CDR2 is SQIVND (reference sequence). Trimming took 3 bases from V and 4 from J, leaving 4 bases between them. The CDR3 runs to 12 residues.

The chain carries TRBV28 and TRBJ1-2; the D gene is possibly TRBD1 (5 bases). Germline loops: CDR1 MDHEN, CDR2 SYDVKM. CDR3 length: 15 amino acids. V was trimmed by 5 bases and J by 1 base, leaving 14 bases between them. For the CDR3, the DNA is TGTGCCAGCAGTATACAGGACACTTTTAACTATGGCTACACCTTC. It encodes CASSIQDTFNYGYTF.

The chain has TRBV29-1 and TRBJ2-7, with 9 nucleotides matching TRBD1. CDR3 length equals 15 residues. The germline CDR1 and CDR2 sequences are SQVTM and ANQGSEA. V shed 8 bases and J 4 bases; nucleotides not matched to a gene: 15. CDR3 bases: TGCAGCCAAGACCACAGGGGGCTCCCCTCATACGAGCAGTACTTC. Translation: CSQDHRGLPSYEQYF.

In its sample, this clone was seen once. This chain joins TRBV5-6 and TRBJ1-2; the D gene is possibly TRBD1 (5 bases). V was shortened by 4 bases and J by 0 bases, with 22 bases between the two germline ends. This CDR3 spans 18 amino acids. In germline, CDR1 is SGHDT, CDR2 YYEEEE. CDR3 bases: TGTGCCAGCAGCCCGGGGGGGACGGACGGTATTTCTAACTATGGCTACACCTTC. This translates into CASSPGGTDGISNYGYTF.

J is TRBJ2-5 and V is TRBV30; unclear D gene. Trimming stripped 2 bases from V and 1 base from J, with 11 bases between. The CDR3 is 14 residues long. Germline V lookup: CDR1 GTSNPN, CDR2 SVGIG (reference sequence). Here the CDR3 reads CAWSSRPTQETQYF. The CDR3 DNA reads TGTGCCTGGAGTTCTAGGCCAACCCAAGAGACCCAGTACTTC.

The chain recombines TRBV3-1 (or the pseudogene TRBV3-2) with TRBJ2-5, with a possible D match to TRBD2 (6 bases). CDR1 is LGHDT, CDR2 YNNKEL, per germline (reference sequence). Trimming pared 1 base from V and 1 base from J, leaving 13 bases between. CDR3 length: 16 amino acids. CDR3 DNA sequence: TGTGCCAGCAGCCAAGGACCGGCTAGCGTCCAAGAGACCCAGTACTTC. It yields the protein CASSQGPASVQETQYF.

The rearrangement joins TRBV4-3 to TRBJ1-4; D is unresolved. CDR3 length equals 16 residues. Looked up from germline, CDR1 is LGHNA and CDR2 is YSLEER. Trimming shortened V by 1 base and J by 8 bases, and 17 bases separated the two germline ends. CDR3 amino acids: CASSQGARRIEEKLFF. CDR3 in DNA: TGCGCCAGCAGCCAAGGTGCCAGGAGGATTGAGGAAAAACTGTTTTTT.

V gene TRBV30 combines with J gene TRBJ2-3; 14 nucleotides agree with TRBD2. From germline, CDR1 is GTSNPN and CDR2 SVGIG (reference sequence). V shed 7 bases and J 1 base; nucleotides not matched to a gene: 7. The CDR3 is 16 residues long. CDR3 DNA: TGTGCCTCCGGGACTAGCGGGAGCGTGGGCACAGATACGCAGTATTTT. It codes for CASGTSGSVGTDTQYF.

The genes are TRBV29-1 and TRBJ2-5; TRBD2 might be the D (6 bases). Germline V gene data show CDR1 as SQVTM and CDR2 as ANQGSEA. V was clipped by 7 bases and J by 1 base, with 19 bases between them. The length of the CDR3 is 15 residues. The CDR3: CSAAEGLAPQETQYF. The CDR3 DNA is TGCAGCGCTGCAGAAGGTCTAGCGCCCCAAGAGACCCAGTACTTC.

This chain connects TRBV18 to TRBJ1-1; D ambiguous. V lost 8 bases, J lost 0 bases, and 10 bases lay in between. The germline CDR1 and CDR2 sequences are KGHSH and LQKENI. The CDR3 contains 13 residues. CDR3 loop: CASRIGLNTEAFF. The CDR3 bases are TGTGCCAGCCGGATCGGGTTGAACACTGAAGCTTTCTTT.

The chain employs TRBV4-2 and TRBJ2-7; D is perhaps TRBD2 (6 bases). Trimming stripped 4 bases from V and 0 bases from J, with 7 bases between. CDR1 is LGHNA and CDR2 is YNFKEQ in the germline V gene. The length of the CDR3 is 13 residues. The CDR3 DNA is TGTGCCAGCAGCCTCGGGAGCTCCTACGAGCAGTACTTC. Translating gives CASSLGSSYEQYF.

The chain has TRBV5-8 and TRBJ1-6; D call uncertain. The CDR3 loop spans 14 amino acids. Germline values: CDR1 SGHTS, CDR2 YDEGEE. V was trimmed by 0 bases and J by 9 bases, leaving 10 bases between them. The CDR3 DNA is TGTGCCAGCAGCTTGGCTGCGGGTTCTTCACCCCTCCACTTT. It codes for CASSLAAGSSPLHF.

The gene calls are TRBV7-6 and TRBJ2-2; D remains ambiguous. V was shortened by 0 bases and J by 4 bases, with 9 bases between the two germline ends. The CDR3 covers 15 residues. From germline, CDR1 is SGHVS and CDR2 FNYEAQ. CDR3 bases: TGTGCCAGCAGCTTAGCGTCAGGTTCCACCGGGGAGCTGTTTTTT. It specifies CASSLASGSTGELFF.